This TCR beta chain was captured in a study of T-cell reconstitution after alpha-beta-depleted transplantation in children (dated by TCRdb to 2016 to 2017). At the level of the whole study: Using TCR repertoire profiling, the study quantitatively followed how T-cell immune reconstitution unfolded in children after TCRalphabeta/CD19-depleted allogeneic hematopoietic cell transplantation. What the authors observed across the whole study: Over subsequent months, a decline in hyperexpanded clone frequencies was noted, and after one year, T-cell counts and TCRbeta diversity were mostly ascribed to newly produced T cells. In some patients, the high TCRbeta diversity seen at day 60 was put down to recipient T cells and intrathymic progenitors that had survived conditioning. Apparently early alphabetaT-cell count recovery about two months after transplant reportedly relied on only several hundred rapidly expanded clones derived from non-depleted graft cells.

The method was PCR. The run used an Illumina HiSeq 2500. To normalize quantification of the TCRbeta repertoire, the TCR libraries were built with molecular barcoding that relied on unique molecular identifiers. Using fastp trimming at Q25 and MiXCR clonotype assembly, TCRdb reanalyzed the public sequencing data and kept in-frame beta chains. Each record represents a unique CDR3 protein, reported with the most common genes and DNA among its rows. The sample data list a few hundred thousand distinct CDR3 sequences, and 20% to 30% of these were observed just once. The ten largest clones add up to roughly 5% of the sample. The label giving this sample's treatment or condition can be read as: allogeneic hematopoietic cell transplantation with graft depleted of TCRalphabeta T cells and CD19 B cells. The transplant recipients were children given TCRalphabeta/CD19-depleted allogeneic hematopoietic cell grafts.

This clonotype was counted ten times or more. Its antigen is not yet known. No qualities accompany the bases; no much larger clone lies one base away. The CDR3 sequence holds 15 residues, the cysteine and phenylalanine included. The CDR3 DNA has 45 bases and is translated from base 1. V lost 4 bases and J lost 5 bases; the stretch between them is 15 bases long. CDR1 and CDR2 are drawn from the germline V gene: MDHEN, SYDVKM. Recombination connected TRBV28 to TRBJ1-5, with TRBD1 tentatively as D gene (6 bases match). The receptor was isolated from a female patient under 10 years old who had a stem cell transplant for congenital amegakaryocytic thrombocytopenia, so the T cells may come from the graft donor. Here the sequenced sample was PBMCs, mostly from graft donor cells, taken 360 days after TCRalphabeta/CD19-depleted stem cell transplant. Read as DNA, the sequence is TGTGCCAGCAGTTCGCAGTCAGGGGCGGATCAGCCCCAGCATTTT. Its translation reads: CASSSQSGADQPQHF.